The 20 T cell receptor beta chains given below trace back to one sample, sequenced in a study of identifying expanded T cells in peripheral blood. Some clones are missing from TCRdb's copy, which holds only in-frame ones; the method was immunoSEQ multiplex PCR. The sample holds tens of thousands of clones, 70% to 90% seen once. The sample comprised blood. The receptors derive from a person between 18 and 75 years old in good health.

The CDR3 reads CASSQLNYNEQFF. CDR3 nucleotide sequence: TGCGCCAGCAGCCAATTAAATTACAATGAGCAGTTCTTC. This chain uses TRBV4-1 with TRBJ2-1; D uncertain. Trimming stripped 2 bases from V and 4 bases from J, with 6 bases between. The CDR3 loop spans 13 amino acids. Germline assignment: CDR1 MGHRA and CDR2 YSYEKL.

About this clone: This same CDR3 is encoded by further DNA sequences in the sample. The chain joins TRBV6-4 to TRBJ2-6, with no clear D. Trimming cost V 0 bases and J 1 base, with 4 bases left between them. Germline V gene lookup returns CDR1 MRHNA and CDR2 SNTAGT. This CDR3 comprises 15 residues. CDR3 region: CASSDSRSGANVLTF. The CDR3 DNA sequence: TGTGCCAGCAGTGACTCCAGATCTGGGGCCAACGTCCTGACTTTC.

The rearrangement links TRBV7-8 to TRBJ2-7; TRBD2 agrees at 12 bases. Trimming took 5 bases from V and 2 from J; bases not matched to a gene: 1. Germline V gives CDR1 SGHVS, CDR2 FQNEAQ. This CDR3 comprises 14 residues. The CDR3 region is CASSRTSGTYEQYF. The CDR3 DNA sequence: TGTGCCAGCAGCCGGACTAGCGGGACCTACGAGCAGTACTTC.

CDR3 nucleotide sequence: TGTGCTAGTGGCACAGACGTTTGGCCGGAGACCCAGTACTTC. This codes for CASGTDVWPETQYF. The chain links TRBV12-5 to TRBJ2-5, with D hard to call. CDR1 is LGHNT, CDR2 FRNRAP, per germline. The CDR3 runs 14 residues. V was clipped by 6 bases and J by 5 bases, with 16 bases between them. The whole variable domain, filled in from reference TRBV12-5 and TRBJ2-5, reads DARVTQTPRHKVTEMGQEVTMRCQPILGHNTVFWYRQTMMQGLELLAYFRNRAPLDDSGMPKDRFSAEMPDATLATLKIQPSEPRDSAVYFCASGTDVWPETQYFGPGTRLLVL.

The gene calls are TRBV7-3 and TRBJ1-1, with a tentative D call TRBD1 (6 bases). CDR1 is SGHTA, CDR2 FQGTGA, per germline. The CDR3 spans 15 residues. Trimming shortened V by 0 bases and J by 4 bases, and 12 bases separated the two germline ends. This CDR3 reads CASSLTRGACTEAFF. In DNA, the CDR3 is TGTGCCAGCAGCTTAACGAGGGGGGCCTGCACTGAAGCTTTCTTT.

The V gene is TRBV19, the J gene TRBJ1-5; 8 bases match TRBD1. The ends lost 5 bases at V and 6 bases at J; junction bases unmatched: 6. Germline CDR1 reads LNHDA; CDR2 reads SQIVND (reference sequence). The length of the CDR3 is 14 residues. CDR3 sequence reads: CASSSRTGFQPQHF. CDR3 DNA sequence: TGTGCCAGTAGTTCCCGGACAGGGTTTCAGCCCCAGCATTTT.

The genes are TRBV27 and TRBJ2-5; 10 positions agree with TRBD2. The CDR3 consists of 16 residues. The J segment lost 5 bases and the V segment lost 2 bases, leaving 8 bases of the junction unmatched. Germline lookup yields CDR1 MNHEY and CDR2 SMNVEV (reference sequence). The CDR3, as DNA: TGTGCCAGCAGTTTAGGAGCGGGAGGGCCCCGGGAGACCCAGTACTTC. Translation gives CASSLGAGGPRETQYF.

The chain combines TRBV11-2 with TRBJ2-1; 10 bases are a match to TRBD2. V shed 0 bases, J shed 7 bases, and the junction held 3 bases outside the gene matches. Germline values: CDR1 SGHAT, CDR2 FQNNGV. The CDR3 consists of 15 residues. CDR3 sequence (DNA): TGTGCCAGCAGCTTAGACGGGGGACTAGCGAATGAGCAGTTCTTC. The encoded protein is CASSLDGGLANEQFF.

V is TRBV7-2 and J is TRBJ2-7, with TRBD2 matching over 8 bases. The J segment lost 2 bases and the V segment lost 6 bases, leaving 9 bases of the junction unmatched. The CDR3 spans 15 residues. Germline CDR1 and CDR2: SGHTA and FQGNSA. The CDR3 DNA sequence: TGTGCCAGCAGTTTGAGCGGGGGAGGCACCTACGAGCAGTACTTC. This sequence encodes CASSLSGGGTYEQYF.

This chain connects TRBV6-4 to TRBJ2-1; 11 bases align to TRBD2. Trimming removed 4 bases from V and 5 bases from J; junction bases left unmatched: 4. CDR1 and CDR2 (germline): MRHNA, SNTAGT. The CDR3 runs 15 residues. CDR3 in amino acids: CASSALAGANNEQFF. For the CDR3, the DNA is TGTGCCAGCAGTGCACTAGCGGGGGCGAACAATGAGCAGTTCTTC.

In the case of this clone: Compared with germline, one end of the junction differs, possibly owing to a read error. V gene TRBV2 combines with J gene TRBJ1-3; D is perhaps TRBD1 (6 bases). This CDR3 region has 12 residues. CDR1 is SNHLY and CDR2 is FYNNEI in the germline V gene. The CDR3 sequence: CACRGSGNTIYF. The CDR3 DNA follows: TGTGCCTGCAGGGGTTCTGGAAACACCATATATTTT.

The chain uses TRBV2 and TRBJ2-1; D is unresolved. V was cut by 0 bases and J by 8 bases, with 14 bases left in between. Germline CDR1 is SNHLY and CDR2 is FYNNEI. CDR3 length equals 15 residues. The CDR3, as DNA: TGTGCCAGCAGTGAAGCGCACCGCACTAACGATGAGCAGTTCTTC. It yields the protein CASSEAHRTNDEQFF.

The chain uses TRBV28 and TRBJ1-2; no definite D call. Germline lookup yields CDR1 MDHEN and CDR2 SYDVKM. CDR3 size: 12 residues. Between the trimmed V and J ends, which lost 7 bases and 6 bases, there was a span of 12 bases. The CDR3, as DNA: TGTGCCAGCACTGTTTTTGGGGATGGCTACACCTTC. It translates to CASTVFGDGYTF.

This chain's CDR3 is CASSLSPSNQPQHF. The CDR3, as DNA: TGTGCCAGCAGCTTGTCCCCCAGCAATCAGCCCCAGCATTTT. J is TRBJ1-5 and V is TRBV5-6; no definite D call. The CDR3 runs 14 residues. Per germline, CDR1 SGHDT and CDR2 YYEEEE. Trimming cost V 1 base and J 1 base, with 6 bases left between them.

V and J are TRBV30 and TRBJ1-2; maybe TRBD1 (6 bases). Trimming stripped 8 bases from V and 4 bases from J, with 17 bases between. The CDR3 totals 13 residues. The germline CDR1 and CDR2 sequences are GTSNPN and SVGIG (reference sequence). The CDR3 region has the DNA TGTGCCAGAAGTCCGCAGGGGATCTATGGCTACACCTTC. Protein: CARSPQGIYGYTF.

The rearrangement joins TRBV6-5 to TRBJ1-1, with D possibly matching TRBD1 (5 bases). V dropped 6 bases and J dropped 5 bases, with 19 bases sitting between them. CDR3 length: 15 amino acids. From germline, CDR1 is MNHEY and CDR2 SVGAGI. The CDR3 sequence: CASRPPGRVGTEAFF. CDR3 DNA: TGTGCCAGCAGACCACCCGGCAGGGTGGGAACTGAAGCTTTCTTT.

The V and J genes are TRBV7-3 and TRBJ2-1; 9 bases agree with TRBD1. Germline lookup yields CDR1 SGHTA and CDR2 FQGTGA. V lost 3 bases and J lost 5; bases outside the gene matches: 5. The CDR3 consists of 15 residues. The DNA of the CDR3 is TGTGCCAGCAGCTTCGGGGGACAGGGAAACAATGAGCAGTTCTTC. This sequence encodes CASSFGGQGNNEQFF.

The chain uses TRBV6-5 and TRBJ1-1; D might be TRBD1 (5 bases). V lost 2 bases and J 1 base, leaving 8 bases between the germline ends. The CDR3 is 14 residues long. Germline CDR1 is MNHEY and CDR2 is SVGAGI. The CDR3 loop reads CASSYRQGNTEAFF. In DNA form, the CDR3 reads TGTGCCAGCAGTTACCGTCAGGGGAACACTGAAGCTTTCTTT.

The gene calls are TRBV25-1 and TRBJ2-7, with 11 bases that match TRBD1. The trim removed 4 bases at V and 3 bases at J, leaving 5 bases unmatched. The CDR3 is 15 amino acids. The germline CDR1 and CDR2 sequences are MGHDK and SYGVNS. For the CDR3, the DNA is TGTGCCAGCAGTGGCTCCGGGACAGGGGGCTACGAGCAGTACTTC. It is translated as CASSGSGTGGYEQYF.

The CDR3 spells CASSGQGVNNSPLHF. For the CDR3, the DNA is TGTGCCAGCAGTGGACAGGGTGTTAATAATTCACCCCTCCACTTT. This chain uses TRBV6-1 with TRBJ1-6, with 7 bases identical to TRBD1. Germline V lookup: CDR1 MNHNS, CDR2 SASEGT. This CDR3 has 15 residues. V dropped 4 bases and J dropped 5; count of bases not matched to a gene: 5.